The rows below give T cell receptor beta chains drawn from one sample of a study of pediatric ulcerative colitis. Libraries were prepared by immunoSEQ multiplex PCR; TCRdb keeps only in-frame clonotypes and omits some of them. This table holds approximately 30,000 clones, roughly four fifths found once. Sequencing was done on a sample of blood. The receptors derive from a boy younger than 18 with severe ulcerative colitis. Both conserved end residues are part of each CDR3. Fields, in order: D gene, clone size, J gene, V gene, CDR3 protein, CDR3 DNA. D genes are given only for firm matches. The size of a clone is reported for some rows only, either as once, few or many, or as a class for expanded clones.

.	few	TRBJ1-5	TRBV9	CASSPKDSNQPQHF	TGTGCCAGCAGCCCAAAGGATAGCAATCAGCCCCAGCATTTT
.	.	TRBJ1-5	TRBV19	CASSIGTAQPQHF	TGTGCCAGTAGTATAGGGACGGCCCAGCCCCAGCATTTT
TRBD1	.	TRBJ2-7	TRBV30	CAWSRDSLKYEQYF	TGTGCCTGGAGCCGGGACAGTTTAAAATACGAGCAGTACTTC
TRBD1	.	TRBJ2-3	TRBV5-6	CASTSGTGITDTQYF	TGTGCCAGTACCTCAGGGACAGGGATCACAGATACGCAGTATTTT
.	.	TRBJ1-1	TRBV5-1	CASSFGVRNTEAFF	TGCGCCAGCAGCTTTGGGGTTCGGAACACTGAAGCTTTCTTT
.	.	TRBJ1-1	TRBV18	CASSPKEMNTEAFF	TGTGCCAGCTCACCGAAGGAGATGAACACTGAAGCTTTCTTT
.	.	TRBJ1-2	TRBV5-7	CASSLAGGAPRGYTF	TGTGCCAGCAGCTTGGCGGGCGGGGCGCCTAGGGGCTACACCTTC
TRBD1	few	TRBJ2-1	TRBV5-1	CASSSSTGSNNEQFF	TGCGCCAGCAGTTCGTCGACAGGGAGCAATAATGAGCAGTTCTTC
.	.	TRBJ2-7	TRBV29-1	CSVNRDGGHEQYF	TGCAGCGTTAACCGGGACGGGGGGCACGAGCAGTACTTC
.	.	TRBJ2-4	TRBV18	CASSPGVTSNIQYF	TGTGCCAGCTCACCCGGGGTGACATCAAACATTCAGTACTTC